What follows are 11 T cell receptor beta chains derived from one specimen sequenced in a study of read filtering for tumor transcriptome and immune sequencing (dated by TCRdb to about 2020). TCRdb shows the sequencer as Illumina HiSeq 4000. The Immunoverse kit was used to build TCR libraries from roughly 0.4 ug RNA, with molecular barcoded adaptors covering alpha/delta and beta/gamma chains. In-frame beta chains were kept once TCRdb had trimmed the public reads at Q25 with fastp and called clones with MiXCR. Identical CDR3 proteins give one entry, which carries the most common genes and DNA. The sample table shows some 46,000 distinct CDR3 sequences, and less than 20% are seen once. Over 35% of the sample is in the top ten clones. Sequences were obtained from a population of CD138-negative cells sorted from bone marrow. The cell subset or site label corresponds to: bone marrow mononuclear cells depleted of CD138+ plasma/myeloma cells by negative magnetic selection. These receptors all stem from a donor aged 40 or older with multiple myeloma.

There are a few counts of this clonotype. V usage is TRBV24-1 and J usage is TRBJ1-5, with TRBD1 identical over 7 bases. The length of the CDR3 is 15 residues. J gave up 4 bases and V 4 bases, and 6 bases lay outside the gene matches. The germline V gene encodes CDR1 KGHDR and CDR2 SFDVKD. CDR3 coding DNA: TGTGCCACCAGTGACACCGACAGGGTAAATCAGCCCCAGCATTTT. It is translated as CATSDTDRVNQPQHF.

Only a few counts were recorded for this clonotype. V gene TRBV5-1 combines with J gene TRBJ2-1, with TRBD2 matching over 7 bases. This CDR3 is 15 amino acids long. Losses at the gene ends were 1 base for V and 8 bases for J; bases not matched to a gene: 9. CDR1 and CDR2 (germline): SGHRS, YFSETQ. CDR3 bases: TGCGCCAGCAGCTTGTCGCGGGAGAGTCTGGATGAGCAGTTCTTC. Translating it yields CASSLSRESLDEQFF. The whole variable domain, remainder taken from reference TRBV5-1 and TRBJ2-1, is KAGVTQTPRYLIKTRGQQVTLSCSPISGHRSVSWYQQTPGQGLQFLFEYFSETQRNKGNFPGRFSGRQFSNSRSEMNVSTLELGDSALYLCASSLSRESLDEQFFGPGTRLTVL.

This chain links TRBV4-3 with TRBJ2-3; 7 positions agree with TRBD2. CDR1 is LGHNA and CDR2 is YSLEER in the germline V gene. CDR3 length: 17 amino acids. V gave up 4 bases and J gave up 4 bases; unmatched junction bases: 14. Here the CDR3 reads CASSREWLADTPDTQYF. CDR3 in DNA: TGCGCCAGCAGCCGAGAGTGGCTAGCGGATACTCCAGATACGCAGTATTTT.

The chain joins TRBV3-1 to TRBJ2-1; TRBD1 might be the D (5 bases). Trimming took 1 base from V and 11 from J, leaving 15 bases between them. Germline assignment: CDR1 LGHDT and CDR2 YNNKEL (reference sequence). This CDR3 contains 14 residues. The CDR3 spells CASSQGMDTLQQFF. In nucleotides, the CDR3 is TGTGCCAGCAGCCAAGGAATGGACACCCTTCAGCAGTTCTTC.

This clonotype was counted many times. This sequence joins TRBV28 and TRBJ2-1; the match to TRBD2 covers 11 bases. The CDR3 consists of 17 residues. Germline loops: CDR1 MDHEN, CDR2 SYDVKM. V dropped 0 bases and J dropped 3; count of bases not matched to a gene: 4. The chain's CDR3 is CASSLWTSGNNYNEQFF. CDR3 DNA: TGTGCCAGCAGTTTATGGACTAGCGGGAATAACTACAATGAGCAGTTCTTC.

V and J are TRBV6-5 and TRBJ1-1; TRBD1 agrees at 11 bases. Germline V gives CDR1 MNHEY, CDR2 SVGAGI. This CDR3 contains 13 residues. With V trimmed by 8 bases and J by 3 bases, 2 bases remained unmatched. The CDR3 bases are TGTGCCAGCGGGGACAGGGGGTACACTGAAGCTTTCTTT. Protein product: CASGDRGYTEAFF.

Of note for this clonotype: A much larger clone differs from this one at a single base, so this may be a read error. CDR3: CASSSRSSGANILTF. The CDR3, as DNA: TGTGCCAGCAGCTCGCGGAGCTCTGGGGCCAACATCCTGACTTTC. The V and J genes are TRBV6-2 or TRBV6-3 and TRBJ2-6; D may be TRBD1 (5 bases). The CDR3 spans 15 residues. CDR1 and CDR2 from the germline V gene are MNHEY and SVGEGT.

This clonotype was detected only a few times. This chain links TRBV29-1 with TRBJ2-3, with 10 bases identical to TRBD2. Trimming took 5 bases from V and 8 from J; bases not matched to a gene: 10. Per the germline V gene, CDR1 is SQVTM and CDR2 is ANQGSEA. This CDR3 is built from 14 residues. CDR3 DNA: TGCAGCGTTACCATACTAGCGGGATTCCGTACGCAGTATTTT. It specifies CSVTILAGFRTQYF.

Many counts were recorded for this clonotype. The chain joins TRBV19 to TRBJ2-6; D unresolved. Deletions cut 9 bases from V and 2 bases from J, with 8 bases between. Germline CDR1 LNHDA, CDR2 SQIVND (reference sequence). This CDR3 comprises 13 residues. The CDR3 spells CASSLTGANVLTF. The DNA for the CDR3 is TGTGCCAGCAGCTTAACTGGGGCCAACGTCCTGACTTTC. Combining the CDR3 with reference TRBV19 and TRBJ2-6 gives the whole variable domain DGGITQSPKYLFRKEGQNVTLSCEQNLNHDAMYWYRQDPGQGLRLIYYSQIVNDFQKGDIAEGYSVSREKKESFPLTVTSAQKNPTAFYLCASSLTGANVLTFGAGSRLTVL.

This clonotype was picked up many times. The chain couples TRBV12-3 or TRBV12-4 to TRBJ1-1; D perhaps matches TRBD1 (5 bases). V was shortened by 3 bases and J by 1 base, with 6 bases between the two germline ends. This CDR3 contains 13 residues. The CDR3: CASSFTGNTEAFF. The DNA for the CDR3 is TGTGCCAGCAGTTTTACAGGGAACACTGAAGCTTTCTTT.

This clonotype was observed a handful of times. The rearrangement links TRBV20-1 to TRBJ2-7, with 11 bases aligning to TRBD2. V trimming: 6 bases; J trimming: 2 bases; junction bases outside the gene matches: 6. Germline V gene lookup returns CDR1 DFQATT and CDR2 SNEGSKA (reference sequence). CDR3 length: 14 amino acids. CDR3 loop: CSADPGLAAYEQYF. The CDR3 nucleotides are TGCAGTGCCGACCCGGGACTAGCGGCCTACGAGCAGTACTTC.